These 11 T cell receptor beta chains originate from one sample sequenced in a study of blood T cell repertoires in COVID-19. Sequencing was performed with immunoSEQ multiplex PCR; in TCRdb, only in-frame clones are kept and a portion is missing. The sample lists fewer than 50,000 clones; around 82% were seen once. Sequenced input: peripheral blood. The receptors originated from an elderly man with acute or convalescent COVID-19.

The gene calls are TRBV5-1 and TRBJ1-6, with TRBD1 matching over 9 bases. The V gene end was trimmed by 5 bases and the J gene end by 7 bases; junction bases not matched to a gene: 4. This CDR3 region has 14 residues. Germline V gives CDR1 SGHRS, CDR2 YFSETQ. The DNA for the CDR3 is TGCGCCAGCAGAGCCGGGACAGGGAATTCACCCCTCCACTTT. Its protein is CASRAGTGNSPLHF.

CDR3 coding DNA: TGTGCCAGCTCTAGGACAGGTTGGAACACCATATATTTT. Its protein product is CASSRTGWNTIYF. The chain joins TRBV5-4 to TRBJ1-3; TRBD1 aligns across 7 bases. V gave up 7 bases and J gave up 7 bases; unmatched junction bases: 8. Per germline, CDR1 SGHNT and CDR2 YYREEE (reference sequence). The CDR3 sequence is 13 residues long.

This clone was seen only a few times. The chain combines TRBV28 with TRBJ2-6; perhaps TRBD1 as D (5 bases). The CDR3 loop spans 17 amino acids. Trimming removed 5 bases at V and 4 bases at J, with 18 bases between. Germline CDR1 and CDR2: MDHEN and SYDVKM. CDR3 DNA: TGTGCCAGCAGTCCAAATAGACACAGGTCGGGGGCCAACGTCCTGACTTTC. This sequence encodes CASSPNRHRSGANVLTF.

This clone was found many times. V usage is TRBV5-1 and J usage is TRBJ2-7; 10 nucleotides align to TRBD2. The length of the CDR3 is 16 residues. From germline, CDR1 is SGHRS and CDR2 YFSETQ. Trimming took 2 bases from V and 5 from J; bases not matched to a gene: 10. CDR3 DNA sequence: TGCGCCAGCAGCTTCCCGGCTCTAGCGGGAGCTGACGAGCAGTACTTC. Residues: CASSFPALAGADEQYF.

This sequence joins TRBV9 and TRBJ1-2; TRBD1 matches 9 bases. Per the germline V gene, CDR1 is SGDLS and CDR2 is YYNGEE. The V gene end was trimmed by 4 bases and the J gene end by 8 bases; junction bases not matched to a gene: 15. The CDR3 spans 16 residues. CDR3 sequence: CASSILPGQGVGGYTF. The DNA of the CDR3 is TGTGCCAGCAGCATATTACCGGGACAGGGAGTTGGCGGCTACACCTTC.

This clone was counted a few times. The same CDR3 also results from other DNA sequences found in this sample. The chain links TRBV3-1 (or the pseudogene TRBV3-2) to TRBJ1-2; 10 nucleotides agree with TRBD1. This CDR3 has 14 amino acids. J was trimmed by 2 bases and V by 3 bases; bases with no gene match: 0. CDR1 and CDR2 from the germline V gene are LGHDT and YNNKEL (reference sequence). In nucleotides, the CDR3 is TGTGCCAGCAGCCAGGGACAGGGGAACTATGGCTACACCTTC. Amino acids: CASSQGQGNYGYTF.

The gene calls are TRBV19 and TRBJ2-7; perhaps TRBD2 as D (5 bases). Deletions cut 8 bases from V and 6 bases from J, with 11 bases between. The germline V gene has CDR1 LNHDA and CDR2 SQIVND (reference sequence). The CDR3 runs to 11 residues. CDR3 region: CASAGAGEQYF. CDR3 in DNA: TGTGCCAGTGCAGGCGCGGGCGAGCAGTACTTC.

This clone was detected a few times. V and J are TRBV19 and TRBJ1-1, with 8 positions matching TRBD1. After removal of 5 bases from V and 3 bases from J, the junction contained 2 bases not matched to a gene. The length of the CDR3 is 13 residues. CDR1 is LNHDA and CDR2 is SQIVND in the germline V gene (reference sequence). CDR3 DNA: TGTGCCAGTAGTCAGGGGGCTGACACTGAAGCTTTCTTT. Translating it yields CASSQGADTEAFF.

The chain carries TRBV5-4 and TRBJ2-5; 10 positions match TRBD2. This CDR3 has 15 amino acids. V was pared by 7 bases and J by 5 bases, with 11 bases of the junction left unmatched. The germline V gene has CDR1 SGHNT and CDR2 YYREEE (reference sequence). CDR3: CASVPSGGAGETQYF. For the CDR3, the DNA is TGTGCCAGCGTCCCGAGCGGGGGGGCTGGGGAGACCCAGTACTTC.

The CDR3 DNA is TGTGCCAGCAGCTTAGACGGGACTAGCGGGTACGAGCAGTACTTC. It yields the protein CASSLDGTSGYEQYF. The chain has TRBV7-8 and TRBJ2-7; 12 positions agree with TRBD2. In germline, CDR1 is SGHVS, CDR2 FQNEAQ. CDR3 length equals 15 residues. J gave up 4 bases and V 1 base, and 2 bases lay outside the gene matches.

There are a few counts of this clone. J is TRBJ2-7 and V is TRBV12-3 or TRBV12-4; no reliable D call. V was cut by 2 bases and J by 6 bases, with 5 bases left in between. The CDR3 is 11 residues long. CDR3 residues: CASSLFSEQYF. The CDR3 bases are TGTGCCAGCAGTTTATTTAGCGAGCAGTACTTC.